This paragraph covers one T cell receptor beta chain sequence. Here immunoSEQ multiplex PCR was the method, and the copy in TCRdb shows in-frame clones only, minus some. The data show about 70,000 clones, with around 97% seen just once and roughly 0.21% held by the top ten. This CDR3 contains 19 residues. In germline, CDR1 is MDHEN, CDR2 SYDVKM. V was pared by 2 bases and J by 5 bases, with 14 bases of the junction left unmatched. The data stem from a study of technical replicates of blood from a handful of donors. The chain links TRBV28 to TRBJ2-2; 10 nucleotides line up with TRBD2. Sequencing input: T cells isolated from PBMCs. The TCR was taken from a human donor in good health. The CDR3 here is CASSLVGRWGLARTGELFF. The CDR3 DNA follows: TGTGCCAGCAGTTTAGTCGGCAGGTGGGGACTAGCGAGGACCGGGGAGCTGTTTTTT. The full variable domain, completed using reference TRBV28 and TRBJ2-2, is DVKVTQSSRYLVKRTGEKVFLECVQDMDHENMFWYRQDPGLGLRLIYFSYDVKMKEKGDIPEGYSVSREKKERFSLILESASTNQTSMYLCASSLVGRWGLARTGELFFGEGSRLTVL.